This TCR beta chain was retrieved from a study of beta chain features in type 1 diabetes. Study results and caveats: TCRB CDR3s from Type 1 diabetes patients were moderately but significantly shorter in all four CD4+ subsets.

What was sequenced were expressed TCRB transcripts, since all of the isolated RNA had been reverse transcribed. Only in-frame clones appear in the TCRdb table, and some are missing; sequencing was by immunoSEQ multiplex PCR. The sample contains about 700,000 clones, about an eighth of which appear only once. This clone appeared a few times. The antigen remains undetermined. The TCR was taken from a man younger than 35 with type 1 diabetes. The specimen sequenced was naive CD4+ T cells from blood.

This CDR3 reads CSVPVRGGPLEDEQFF. The CDR3 DNA reads TGCAGCGTTCCTGTTCGAGGCGGACCCCTTGAGGATGAGCAGTTCTTC. The chain is built from TRBV29-1 and TRBJ2-1; D is uncertain. Trimming cost V 5 bases and J 8 bases, with 25 bases left between them. This CDR3 has 16 residues. CDR1 and CDR2 (germline): SQVTM, ANQGSEA.